What follows is one TCR beta chain and its context. The antigen remains undetermined. These data are taken from a study of OX40 agonist ivuxolimab in advanced cancers. Per germline, CDR1 SGHRS and CDR2 YFSETQ. This CDR3 is built from 15 residues. With 4 bases clipped from V and 7 bases from J, the junction kept 6 bases outside the gene matches. Study results and limitations: Among patients with partial responses at 0.1-3.0 mg/kg, clonal expansion was among the lowest. Mean expanded clone counts were higher in CD8+ than CD4+ T cells.

Assay: immunoSEQ multiplex PCR; the TCRdb copy retains only in-frame clones and omits some. The table includes around 84,000 clones, over 85% detected once. Patients with a history of autoimmune disease or on systemic immunosuppression were excluded. This sample comprised CD4+ or CD8+ T cells sorted from blood, obtained in a trial of the OX40 agonist ivuxolimab. The sequence was obtained from an adult with an advanced solid tumor such as melanoma, head and neck, liver or kidney cancer. V and J are TRBV5-1 and TRBJ2-3; 13 nucleotides match TRBD2. The CDR3 DNA reads TGCGCCAGCAGCGAAACTAGCGGGGGGGCTTATACGCAGTATTTT. Translation gives CASSETSGGAYTQYF.